This entry lists 16 T cell receptor beta chains sequenced from one sample in a study of response to subunit inactivated influenza vaccine. TCRdb passed the RT-PCR reads through MiXCR, listing each CDR3 protein once. The table has fewer than 600,000 distinct CDR3 sequences, under 8.5% seen once; the top ten hold about an eighth. The sequences come from PBMCs from blood, collected about 23 months after vaccination. The receptors here all came from a man between 50 and 70 years old who received an inactivated influenza vaccine.

This clonotype was seen more than once but under ten times. The chain links TRBV10-3 to TRBJ2-1, with 10 bases that match TRBD2. After removal of 4 bases from V and 1 base from J, the junction contained 4 bases not matched to a gene. The CDR3 runs to 16 residues. Germline CDR1 ENHRY, CDR2 SYGVKD. The CDR3 DNA is TGTGCCATCAGTGGAACTAGCGGGACGTCCTACAATGAGCAGTTCTTC. This gives the protein CAISGTSGTSYNEQFF.

This clonotype was observed at least ten times. The chain has TRBV2 and TRBJ2-5; a weak D match, TRBD2 (5 bases). V shed 6 bases and J shed 2 bases, with 16 bases lying between them. The CDR3 totals 15 residues. Germline CDR1 is SNHLY and CDR2 is FYNNEI. The CDR3 DNA sequence: TGTGCCAGCAGAGGAGGTCCTCTTGAGCAAGAGACCCAGTACTTC. Translating it yields CASRGGPLEQETQYF. The whole variable domain, remainder taken from reference TRBV2 and TRBJ2-5, is EPEVTQTPSHQVTQMGQEVILRCVPISNHLYFYWYRQILGQKVEFLVSFYNNEISEKSEIFDDQFSVERPDGSNFTLKIRSTKLEDSAMYFCASRGGPLEQETQYFGPGTRLLVL.

In this sample, this clonotype turned up many times. This chain connects TRBV2 to TRBJ1-2; TRBD1 might be the D (6 bases). Germline assignment: CDR1 SNHLY and CDR2 FYNNEI. The CDR3 has 17 residues. V dropped 3 bases and J dropped 5 bases, with 22 bases sitting between them. CDR3 in DNA: TGTGCCAGCAGTGAGAGGTGGGGGGCCATTTCCTTATATGGCTACACCTTC. Translating it yields CASSERWGAISLYGYTF.

This chain uses TRBV20-1 with TRBJ1-6; D may be TRBD1 (6 bases). The CDR3 has 15 amino acids. Trimming removed 1 base at V and 9 bases at J, with 16 bases between. Per germline, CDR1 DFQATT and CDR2 SNEGSKA (reference sequence). The CDR3 reads CSARVGGPGGSPLHF. CDR3 DNA sequence: TGCAGTGCTAGAGTCGGGGGGCCAGGAGGTTCACCCCTCCACTTT.

This clonotype was detected only a few times. V and J are TRBV5-6 and TRBJ2-3; a weak D match, TRBD1 (6 bases). CDR1 SGHDT and CDR2 YYEEEE come from the germline V gene. The V and J ends lost 2 bases and 4 bases respectively, with 14 bases between them. The CDR3 is made up of 15 amino acids. CDR3 in DNA: TGTGCCAGCAGCTTCAGGGGAACAAGCGCAGATACGCAGTATTTT. Translation gives CASSFRGTSADTQYF.

This clonotype has a count of ten or more. The CDR3: CASSYTGKETQYF. CDR3 DNA: TGTGCCAGCAGTTACACAGGGAAAGAGACCCAGTACTTC. The V and J genes are TRBV6-6 and TRBJ2-5; TRBD1 is a possible D gene (6 bases). Looked up from germline, CDR1 is MNHNY and CDR2 is SVGAGI (reference sequence). CDR3 length: 13 residues. Trimming removed 2 bases from V and 3 bases from J, with 7 bases in between.

Ten or more counts support this clonotype. The chain combines TRBV9 with TRBJ2-1; no clear D. The germline V and J ends were trimmed by 0 bases and 9 bases, with 4 bases remaining between them. The germline V gene encodes CDR1 SGDLS and CDR2 YYNGEE. The CDR3 spans 11 residues. Here the CDR3 reads CASSVEGEQFF. CDR3 bases: TGTGCCAGCAGCGTAGAGGGTGAGCAGTTCTTC.

J is TRBJ2-5 and V is TRBV5-1; perhaps TRBD2 as D (6 bases). Germline-derived CDR1 and CDR2 are SGHRS and YFSETQ. Trimming took off 2 bases at V and 2 bases at J, with 10 bases between the two ends. The CDR3 is made up of 14 amino acids. The CDR3 DNA follows: TGCGCCAGCAGCTTTGTCGGGGGACAAGAGACCCAGTACTTC. Its protein is CASSFVGGQETQYF.

The genes are TRBV5-1 and TRBJ1-2, with D perhaps matching TRBD1 (5 bases). The V end was cut by 0 bases, the J end by 4 bases, with 13 bases between. From germline, CDR1 is SGHRS and CDR2 YFSETQ. This CDR3 has 15 amino acids. CDR3 protein: CASSLGPGESYGYTF. For the CDR3, the DNA is TGCGCCAGCAGCTTGGGTCCGGGGGAAAGCTATGGCTACACCTTC.

This clonotype was recorded at least ten times. This chain connects TRBV4-1 to TRBJ1-5; 9 bases align to TRBD1. The J segment lost 0 bases and the V segment lost 5 bases, leaving 2 bases of the junction unmatched. The CDR3 loop spans 15 amino acids. CDR1 MGHRA and CDR2 YSYEKL come from the germline V gene. CDR3 amino acids: CASSSGQGSNQPQHF. The CDR3 coding sequence is TGCGCCAGCAGCTCGGGACAGGGTAGCAATCAGCCCCAGCATTTT.

This clonotype was recorded at least ten times. The chain has TRBV5-1 and TRBJ1-4; D gene ambiguous. The CDR3 has 16 amino acids. V lost 3 bases, J lost 5 bases, and 17 bases lay in between. Germline V gene lookup returns CDR1 SGHRS and CDR2 YFSETQ. CDR3 protein: CASSYRRLEENEKLFF. For the CDR3, the DNA is TGCGCCAGCAGCTACCGAAGACTGGAAGAAAATGAAAAACTGTTTTTT.

This clonotype was observed many times. The chain carries TRBV7-9 and TRBJ1-6; no firm D call. The length of the CDR3 is 14 residues. V was clipped by 3 bases and J by 3 bases, with 6 bases between them. Per germline, CDR1 SEHNR and CDR2 FQNEAQ (reference sequence). CDR3 sequence reads: CASSFSNYNSPLHF. CDR3 DNA sequence: TGTGCCAGCAGCTTCAGCAACTATAATTCACCCCTCCACTTT.

The genes are TRBV20-1 and TRBJ2-7, with TRBD1 matching over 11 bases. V was pared by 6 bases and J by 1 base, with 8 bases of the junction left unmatched. Germline CDR1 DFQATT, CDR2 SNEGSKA (reference sequence). This CDR3 contains 15 residues. CDR3 sequence: CSADPGTGGSYEQYF. The CDR3 bases are TGCAGTGCCGATCCCGGGACAGGGGGATCCTACGAGCAGTACTTC.

A few counts support this clonotype. As DNA, the CDR3 is TGTGCCAGCAGCCAAGAAGGGACTTCGGCCTACGAGCAGTACTTC. As protein: CASSQEGTSAYEQYF. This chain connects TRBV4-2 to TRBJ2-7, with TRBD2 as a possible D gene (6 bases). CDR3 size: 15 residues. V was shortened by 0 bases and J by 2 bases, with 11 bases between the two germline ends. From germline, CDR1 is LGHNA and CDR2 YNFKEQ.

The CDR3 DNA follows: TGCAGCGTTGAACCGGAGGGAAACACCATATATTTT. Translated, it gives CSVEPEGNTIYF. This sequence joins TRBV29-1 and TRBJ1-3; D unresolved. The CDR3 extends over 12 amino acids. Trimming cost V 2 bases and J 4 bases, with 6 bases left between them. Germline V CDR1 and CDR2: SQVTM, ANQGSEA.

A few counts support this clonotype. The V call is TRBV6-4, the J call TRBJ1-5; D is undetermined. This CDR3 spans 13 amino acids. V shed 3 bases and J shed 9 bases, with 12 bases lying between them. Germline CDR1 MRHNA, CDR2 SNTAGT. CDR3 in DNA: TGTGCCAGCAGTGAGACCGACAACCGGCCCCAGCATTTT. It specifies CASSETDNRPQHF.